These 30 T cell receptor beta chains were all obtained from the same sample, sequenced in a study of blood T cells in healthy people across ages. A sample-barcoded 5' primer and a J-beta primer mix were used in a second PCR of about 6 to 12 cycles. TCRdb fed the 5' RACE reads into MiXCR, producing one record per CDR3 protein. In the table there are approximately 800,000 distinct CDR3 sequences, 25% of which are singletons. These same records also appear under a second study, on T cells of mothers and their children.

Sequencing used blood. These receptors came from a boy between 10 and 17 years old in good health.

The rearrangement links TRBV28 to TRBJ2-5, with a possible D match to TRBD2 (5 bases). The CDR3 runs 19 residues. The germline V gene has CDR1 MDHEN and CDR2 SYDVKM. Trimming shortened V by 7 bases and J by 0 bases, and 27 bases separated the two germline ends. The DNA for the CDR3 is TGTGCCAGCACCCCCCTCTCCGGACTGACGGGATATTACCAAGAGACCCAGTACTTC. This gives the protein CASTPLSGLTGYYQETQYF.

This chain connects TRBV7-3 to TRBJ1-5; D perhaps matches TRBD1 (6 bases). Germline CDR1 is SGHTA and CDR2 is FQGTGA. This CDR3 has 15 amino acids. V was cut by 5 bases and J by 1 base, with 12 bases left in between. CDR3 in DNA: TGTGCCAGCAGCCCTGGGACACTCAGCAATCAGCCCCAGCATTTT. Translating it yields CASSPGTLSNQPQHF.

Ten or more counts support this clonotype. The V gene is TRBV20-1, the J gene TRBJ2-4, with 9 bases that match TRBD2. CDR1 is DFQATT and CDR2 is SNEGSKA in the germline V gene (reference sequence). V dropped 2 bases and J dropped 16; count of bases not matched to a gene: 6. The CDR3 is made up of 11 amino acids. The CDR3 loop is CSARYQREDYF. In DNA, the CDR3 is TGCAGTGCTAGATATCAGCGGGAGGACTACTTC.

This clonotype was counted between two and nine times. V usage is TRBV6-2 or TRBV6-3 and J usage is TRBJ2-7; 7 nucleotides align to TRBD1. Near its end, the DNA agrees better with TRBJ2-5, so the J call may be wrong. The CDR3 covers 18 residues. Germline V gene data show CDR1 as MNHEY and CDR2 as SVGEGT. The CDR3 protein is CASSYLERGQRVRETQYF. CDR3 sequence (DNA): TGTGCCAGCAGTTACTTAGAAAGGGGACAGAGGGTTCGAGAGACCCAGTACTTC.

The table lists this clonotype with a count of one. The rearrangement uses TRBV7-2 and TRBJ2-4, with 15 bases aligning to TRBD2. V trimming: 5 bases; J trimming: 9 bases; junction bases outside the gene matches: 8. CDR1 and CDR2 from the germline V gene are SGHTA and FQGNSA. The length of the CDR3 is 16 residues. CDR3 sequence reads: CASSLGTSGGQGIQYF. The CDR3 DNA follows: TGTGCCAGCAGCCTAGGGACTAGCGGGGGGCAGGGCATTCAGTACTTC.

The chain uses TRBV7-9 and TRBJ2-7; D possibly corresponds to TRBD1 (5 bases). Trimming shortened V by 5 bases and J by 7 bases, and 15 bases separated the two germline ends. The CDR3 contains 13 residues. Germline CDR1 reads SEHNR; CDR2 reads FQNEAQ (reference sequence). CDR3 loop: CASSPTGSGEQYF. As DNA, the CDR3 is TGTGCCAGCAGCCCCACAGGATCTGGGGAGCAGTACTTC.

This chain joins TRBV20-1 and TRBJ2-4; D is unresolved. CDR1 DFQATT and CDR2 SNEGSKA come from the germline V gene (reference sequence). Trimming shortened V by 2 bases and J by 2 bases, and 7 bases separated the two germline ends. The CDR3 is made up of 13 amino acids. CDR3 nucleotide sequence: TGCAGTGCTAGATCCCCAACCAAAAACATTCAGTACTTC. It encodes CSARSPTKNIQYF.

This clonotype came up a few times. The chain employs TRBV5-6 and TRBJ2-1, with a weak D call TRBD2 (7 bases). Deletions cut 2 bases from V and 3 bases from J, with 12 bases between. The CDR3 consists of 15 residues. CDR1 is SGHDT and CDR2 is YYEEEE in the germline V gene. The CDR3 DNA reads as TGTGCCAGCAGCTTAAGGGGGGGAGACTACAATGAGCAGTTCTTC. Amino acids: CASSLRGGDYNEQFF.

On this clonotype: Relative to the germline gene, one junction end is altered; a read error may explain this. The rearrangement links TRBV4-1 to TRBJ2-5, with TRBD1 matching over 10 bases. This CDR3 contains 14 residues. CDR1 and CDR2 (germline): MGHRA, YSYEKL. CDR3 DNA: TGCGCCAGCAGCCCGGGACAGGGGAACTACGAGCAGTCCTTC. This codes for CASSPGQGNYEQSF.

This clonotype turned up a few times. This chain links TRBV20-1 with TRBJ2-7; TRBD2 aligns across 7 bases. The V and J ends lost 8 bases and 0 bases, in that order; junction bases with no gene match: 7. Germline V gene sequence: CDR1 DFQATT, CDR2 SNEGSKA (reference sequence). The CDR3 consists of 13 residues. Written as DNA, the CDR3 is TGCAGTTGCCCGAGGACTAGCTCCTACGAGCAGTACTTC. Amino acids: CSCPRTSSYEQYF.

This chain links TRBV5-1 with TRBJ2-7; TRBD1 matches at 11 bases. Germline V lookup: CDR1 SGHRS, CDR2 YFSETQ. This CDR3 has 14 residues. V shed 4 bases, J shed 5 bases, and the junction held 5 bases outside the gene matches. In DNA form, the CDR3 reads TGCGCCAGCAGCAAGGGGACAGGGGGTGACGAGCAGTACTTC. As protein: CASSKGTGGDEQYF. The variable domain in full, completed from reference TRBV5-1 and TRBJ2-7, reads KAGVTQTPRYLIKTRGQQVTLSCSPISGHRSVSWYQQTPGQGLQFLFEYFSETQRNKGNFPGRFSGRQFSNSRSEMNVSTLELGDSALYLCASSKGTGGDEQYFGPGTRLTVT.

This chain connects TRBV11-2 to TRBJ2-5; a possible D gene is TRBD2 (5 bases). Trimming stripped 5 bases from V and 2 bases from J, with 24 bases between. CDR1 and CDR2 from the germline V gene are SGHAT and FQNNGV. The CDR3 covers 18 residues. Here the CDR3 DNA reads TGTGCCAGCAGCCCACCGTATTGGGCGCGGGCTAAACAAGAGACCCAGTACTTC. Amino acids: CASSPPYWARAKQETQYF. The whole variable domain, filled in from reference TRBV11-2 and TRBJ2-5, reads EAGVAQSPRYKIIEKRQSVAFWCNPISGHATLYWYQQILGQGPKLLIQFQNNGVVDDSQLPKDRFSAERLKGVDSTLKIQPAKLEDSAVYLCASSPPYWARAKQETQYFGPGTRLLVL.

The chain combines TRBV11-2 with TRBJ1-4; D not certain. V was cut by 1 base and J by 6 bases, with 12 bases left in between. The CDR3 covers 15 residues. Germline V gene sequence: CDR1 SGHAT, CDR2 FQNNGV. The CDR3 reads CASSLGLLNDEKLFF. CDR3 sequence (DNA): TGTGCCAGCAGCTTAGGACTACTTAATGATGAAAAACTGTTTTTT.

Many counts were recorded for this clonotype. An end of the junction differs from the germline gene, which may be a read error. V is TRBV20-1 and J is TRBJ2-7; 7 bases are shared with TRBD2. CDR1 DFQATT and CDR2 SNEGSKA come from the germline V gene (reference sequence). The CDR3 has 14 residues. In DNA, the CDR3 is TGCAGTGCCAGAGGAGGGAGGGATGTTGGCGAGCAGTACTTC. Residues: CSARGGRDVGEQYF.

This clonotype occurred a few times. The CDR3 DNA reads as TGCAGCGTATTTGGGGACAAGTACTACGAGCAGTACTTC. Translation gives CSVFGDKYYEQYF. The rearrangement links TRBV29-1 to TRBJ2-7; D might be TRBD1 (6 bases). Per the germline V gene, CDR1 is SQVTM and CDR2 is ANQGSEA. The germline V and J ends were trimmed by 6 bases and 3 bases, with 15 bases remaining between them. The CDR3 covers 13 residues.

This clonotype was recorded at least ten times. The J gene is TRBJ2-5, the V gene TRBV6-6; D gene uncertain. Matching the DNA end better, TRBJ2-1 makes the J call doubtful. Germline CDR1 and CDR2: MNHNY and SVGAGI (reference sequence). There are 13 residues in the CDR3. CDR3 residues: CASSSDRYNEQFF. For the CDR3, the DNA is TGTGCCAGCAGTTCCGACCGTTACAATGAGCAGTTCTTC.

This clonotype turned up a few times. This chain links TRBV7-9 with TRBJ1-1; D call uncertain. CDR1 and CDR2 from the germline V gene are SEHNR and FQNEAQ (reference sequence). The CDR3 totals 15 residues. Trimming shortened V by 5 bases and J by 1 base, and 14 bases separated the two germline ends. This chain's CDR3 is CASSLLSTRNTEAFF. The CDR3 DNA sequence: TGTGCCAGCAGCCTCCTATCAACTCGGAACACTGAAGCTTTCTTT. Full variable domain (remainder filled in from reference TRBV7-9 and TRBJ1-1): DTGVSQNPRHKITKRGQNVTFRCDPISEHNRLYWYRQTLGQGPEFLTYFQNEAQLEKSRLLSDRFSAERPKGSFSTLEIQRTEQGDSAMYLCASSLLSTRNTEAFFGQGTRLTVV.

This clonotype was counted many times. The chain carries TRBV12-3 or TRBV12-4 and TRBJ1-1, with 8 bases identical to TRBD1. After removal of 5 bases from V and 10 bases from J, the junction contained 12 bases not matched to a gene. The CDR3 covers 14 residues. The DNA of the CDR3 is TGTGCCAGCAGTACGGGACAGGTGTCCCTTGGAGCTTTCTTT. This codes for CASSTGQVSLGAFF.

This clonotype was detected only a few times. This chain uses TRBV5-5 with TRBJ1-5; D unresolved. Looked up from germline, CDR1 is SGHKS and CDR2 is YYEKEE (reference sequence). V gave up 1 base and J gave up 0 bases, with 17 bases separating them. This CDR3 has 18 residues. For the CDR3, the DNA is TGTGCCAGCAGCTTGTATGCGGCGGTTGACTATAGCAATCAGCCCCAGCATTTT. It encodes CASSLYAAVDYSNQPQHF.

CDR3 residues: CASSYSGGFPETQYF. DNA for the CDR3: TGTGCCAGCAGTTACTCCGGGGGATTTCCAGAGACCCAGTACTTC. The chain combines TRBV6-6 with TRBJ2-5, with D possibly TRBD2 on 6 matching bases. CDR1 MNHNY and CDR2 SVGAGI come from the germline V gene (reference sequence). V was shortened by 0 bases and J by 4 bases, with 12 bases between the two germline ends. This CDR3 is 15 amino acids long.

There are a few counts of this clonotype. This chain links TRBV5-1 with TRBJ2-5; TRBD2 matches 8 bases. The trim removed 2 bases at V and 1 base at J, leaving 4 bases unmatched. The CDR3 contains 15 residues. Germline V lookup: CDR1 SGHRS, CDR2 YFSETQ. CDR3 sequence: CASSLAGAPQETQYF. For the CDR3, the DNA is TGCGCCAGCAGCTTAGCGGGAGCTCCCCAAGAGACCCAGTACTTC.

This clonotype was seen a handful of times. V usage is TRBV6-5 and J usage is TRBJ1-5, with 9 bases fitting TRBD1. The V gene end was trimmed by 5 bases and the J gene end by 8 bases; junction bases not matched to a gene: 4. Germline CDR1 reads MNHEY; CDR2 reads SVGAGI. CDR3 length: 13 residues. CDR3 nucleotide sequence: TGTGCCAGCAGTCGGGACAGGGAGGAGCCCCAGCATTTT. Its translation: CASSRDREEPQHF.

The chain carries TRBV20-1 and TRBJ2-7; possibly TRBD2 for D (6 bases). V shed 5 bases and J shed 7 bases, with 15 bases lying between them. This CDR3 region has 12 residues. Germline CDR1 DFQATT, CDR2 SNEGSKA (reference sequence). The DNA for the CDR3 is TGCAGTGCTCGGGACTCCATTAGGGAGCAGTACTTC. Encoded protein: CSARDSIREQYF.

This clonotype was observed a handful of times. The V gene is TRBV21-1, the J gene TRBJ1-5; TRBD1 is the table's D call, not checked against the DNA. TRBV21-1 is a listed pseudogene. The CDR3 is 15 amino acids. CDR3: CASRRRELGNQPQHF. DNA for the CDR3: TGTGCCAGCAGGCGCAGGGAGTTGGGCAATCAGCCCCAGCATTTT.

In this sample, this clonotype turned up a few times. One end of the junction is discordant with germline, which a read error may explain. The chain employs TRBV29-1 and TRBJ1-4; D possibly corresponds to TRBD1 (5 bases). The CDR3 extends over 14 amino acids. The germline gives CDR1 SQVTM, CDR2 ANQGSEA. For the CDR3, the DNA is TGCAGCGTCGAAGGTGTACAGGAGAATGAAAAACTGTTTTTT. Protein sequence: CSVEGVQENEKLFF.

This clonotype was recorded a few times. The chain links TRBV4-3 to TRBJ2-1; TRBD2 agrees at 10 bases. J was trimmed by 10 bases and V by 0 bases; bases with no gene match: 3. The CDR3 has 14 residues. The germline V gene has CDR1 LGHNA and CDR2 YSLEER. Here the CDR3 reads CASSQDLLAGEQFF. As DNA, the CDR3 is TGCGCCAGCAGCCAAGATTTACTAGCGGGGGAGCAGTTCTTC.

This clonotype showed up many times. The chain links TRBV7-6 to TRBJ2-5, with no clear D. Trimming stripped 3 bases from V and 5 bases from J, with 10 bases between. Germline V gene lookup returns CDR1 SGHVS and CDR2 FNYEAQ. The CDR3 is 13 amino acids. CDR3: CASSFLAWETQYF. Here the CDR3 DNA reads TGTGCCAGCAGCTTTTTAGCCTGGGAGACCCAGTACTTC.

This clonotype was detected ten times or more. The chain links TRBV7-8 to TRBJ2-5, with a tentative D call TRBD2 (6 bases). Germline V CDR1 and CDR2: SGHVS, FQNEAQ. CDR3 length: 15 amino acids. V shed 6 bases and J shed 5 bases, with 19 bases lying between them. The CDR3 nucleotides are TGTGCCAGCAGAGCCCCCCGGGAGCGCCGGGAGACCCAGTACTTC. This gives the protein CASRAPRERRETQYF.

Here the CDR3 DNA reads TGTGCCAGCAGCCATAGTCAGGGGCTCTACGAGCAGTACTTC. Amino acid sequence: CASSHSQGLYEQYF. The V gene is TRBV12-3 or TRBV12-4, the J gene TRBJ2-7; tentative D call: TRBD1 (6 bases). V lost 6 bases to trimming and J lost 3 bases, with 15 bases between them. This CDR3 spans 14 amino acids.

The chain uses TRBV2 and TRBJ2-1; D gene uncertain. The CDR3 is made up of 15 amino acids. Germline CDR1 and CDR2: SNHLY and FYNNEI. V was clipped by 3 bases and J by 2 bases, with 11 bases between them. In DNA form, the CDR3 reads TGTGCCAGCAGTGAGAAAGGTCCAACCTACAATGAGCAGTTCTTC. Translating gives CASSEKGPTYNEQFF.